The rows below give T cell receptor beta chains drawn from one sample of a study of blood T cell repertoires in COVID-19. The repertoire was sequenced with immunoSEQ multiplex PCR; TCRdb's copy has only in-frame clones and lacks some. Of some 400,000 clones listed, approximately 89% were seen once; the top ten hold 0.8% to 0.9%. Sequenced: PBMCs or T cells enriched from blood (not recorded which). The receptor set was obtained from a woman between 40 and 50 years old who had been exposed to COVID-19. Both conserved end residues are part of each CDR3. The D gene is left open where the match is weak. Clone size appears in some rows only: once, few, many, or a class for an expanded clone.

j_gene | d_gene | v_gene | abundance | CDR3aa | CDR3nt
TRBJ1-2 | TRBD1 | TRBV7-9 | NA | CASSFGREQGVNYGYTF | TGTGCCAGCAGCTTTGGCCGTGAACAGGGGGTTAACTATGGCTACACCTTC
TRBJ1-2 | TRBD1 | TRBV25-1 | NA | CASSPPDGTAPNYGYTF | TGTGCCAGCAGTCCGCCGGACGGGACAGCTCCTAACTATGGCTACACCTTC
TRBJ1-6 | NA | TRBV27 | NA | CASSSGEGYSPLHF | TGTGCCAGCAGCTCGGGGGAGGGCTACTCACCCCTCCACTTT
TRBJ1-6 | TRBD1 | TRBV10-2 | few | CASSDGTGRSPLHF | TGCGCCAGCAGTGATGGGACAGGGAGATCACCCCTCCACTTT
TRBJ1-5 | TRBD1 | TRBV4-2 | NA | CASSSSGTGGDSNQPQHF | TGTGCCAGCAGTAGCTCCGGGACAGGGGGGGATAGCAATCAGCCCCAGCATTTT
TRBJ2-7 | TRBD1 | TRBV27 | NA | CASSLGQGTTEQYF | TGTGCCAGCAGTTTAGGACAGGGTACCACCGAGCAGTACTTC
TRBJ2-7 | NA | TRBV2 | few | CASRWTDSFYEQYF | TGTGCCAGCCGCTGGACAGACTCATTCTACGAGCAGTACTTC
TRBJ2-7 | TRBD1 | TRBV7-6 | few | CASSLGTGTYEQYF | TGTGCCAGCAGCTTAGGGACAGGGACCTACGAGCAGTACTTC
TRBJ2-1 | NA | TRBV5-1 | NA | CASSFEASAYNEQFF | TGCGCCAGCAGCTTTGAGGCTAGCGCCTACAATGAGCAGTTCTTC
TRBJ2-2 | TRBD2 | TRBV5-1 | NA | CASSLATLAANTGELFF | TGCGCCAGCAGCTTGGCCACCCTAGCGGCGAACACCGGGGAGCTGTTTTTT
TRBJ1-1 | NA | TRBV6-6 | NA | CASSRSQPGGTEAFF | TGTGCCAGCAGTCGATCACAGCCCGGTGGGACTGAAGCTTTCTTT
TRBJ2-2 | NA | TRBV2 | NA | CASSGFGTANTGELFF | TGTGCCAGCAGTGGGTTCGGGACTGCGAACACCGGGGAGCTGTTTTTT
TRBJ2-1 | TRBD1 | TRBV5-1 | NA | CASSLYGTGGSYNEQFF | TGCGCCAGCAGCTTATATGGGACAGGGGGCTCCTACAATGAGCAGTTCTTC
TRBJ2-3 | TRBD1 | TRBV7-8 | NA | CASSWGQSTDTQYF | TGTGCCAGCAGCTGGGGACAGAGCACAGATACGCAGTATTTT
TRBJ1-2 | NA | TRBV5-1 | NA | CASSLGGQMDGYTF | TGCGCCAGCAGCTTGGGGGGCCAGATGGATGGCTACACCTTC
TRBJ2-7 | TRBD2 | TRBV2 | NA | CASGTTMAYEQYF | TGTGCCAGCGGGACTACCATGGCTTACGAGCAGTACTTC
TRBJ2-5 | NA | TRBV2 | NA | CASSESRLQETQYF | TGTGCCAGCAGTGAATCGCGTTTACAAGAGACCCAGTACTTC
TRBJ1-1 | NA | TRBV29-1 | NA | CSVSPGGNTEAFF | TGCAGCGTTAGTCCGGGGGGGAACACTGAAGCTTTCTTT
TRBJ1-4 | TRBD1 | TRBV29-1 | NA | CSGGDRGKLLFF | TGCAGCGGGGGGGACAGGGGAAAGTTGCTGTTTTTT
TRBJ2-3 | TRBD1 | TRBV4-3 | NA | CASSQDTGTGTDTQYF | TGCGCCAGCAGCCAGGACACCGGGACAGGGACAGATACGCAGTATTTT
TRBJ1-5 | NA | TRBV19 | NA | CASSLNGQRGQPQHF | TGTGCCAGTAGTCTGAATGGACAGCGGGGCCAGCCCCAGCATTTT
TRBJ2-1 | TRBD2 | TRBV9 | NA | CASSVESGGPLDEQFF | TGTGCCAGCAGCGTAGAATCGGGAGGGCCTCTCGATGAGCAGTTCTTC
TRBJ2-1 | NA | TRBV6-7 | NA | CASSYRGGPSNEQFF | TGTGCCAGCAGTTACCGCGGGGGCCCGTCAAATGAGCAGTTCTTC
TRBJ2-7 | TRBD1 | TRBV18 | NA | CASSPAGTGIYEQYF | TGTGCCAGCTCACCAGCCGGGACAGGAATTTACGAGCAGTACTTC
TRBJ1-4 | NA | TRBV6-5 | NA | CASRRTVTNEKLFF | TGTGCCAGCAGGAGGACAGTAACTAATGAAAAACTGTTTTTT
TRBJ1-1 | NA | TRBV19 | NA | CASSSRVNTEAFF | TGTGCCAGTAGTAGCAGGGTGAACACTGAAGCTTTCTTT
TRBJ2-6 | TRBD1 | TRBV5-1 | NA | CASSLTSPGQGPGANVLTF | TGCGCCAGCAGCTTAACCTCTCCGGGACAGGGGCCTGGGGCCAACGTCCTGACTTTC
TRBJ2-6 | NA | TRBV19 | once | CASSTQGAGANVLTF | TGTGCCAGTAGTACGCAAGGAGCTGGGGCCAACGTCCTGACTTTC
TRBJ1-5 | NA | TRBV6-4 | NA | CASTLSPVDQPQHF | TGTGCCAGCACTTTGTCCCCGGTGGATCAGCCCCAGCATTTT
TRBJ2-1 | NA | TRBV6-5 | NA | CASSYGLAPNEQFF | TGTGCCAGCAGTTACGGGTTAGCGCCCAATGAGCAGTTCTTC
TRBJ2-1 | TRBD2 | TRBV5-1 | once | CASSLGLAGGLDEQFF | TGCGCCAGCAGCTTGGGACTAGCGGGAGGGCTAGATGAGCAGTTCTTC
TRBJ1-1 | NA | TRBV18 | NA | CASSPEQRTEAFF | TGTGCCAGCTCACCCGAGCAGCGCACTGAAGCTTTCTTT
TRBJ2-7 | TRBD2 | TRBV18 | NA | CASSPFSGGYEQYF | TGTGCCAGCTCACCATTTAGCGGGGGCTACGAGCAGTACTTC
TRBJ1-1 | NA | TRBV11-3 | once | CASSSYSGTTNTEAFF | TGTGCCAGCAGCTCCTACTCCGGGACAACGAACACTGAAGCTTTCTTT
TRBJ2-5 | NA | TRBV5-6 | NA | CASSSRAGGETQYF | TGTGCCAGCAGCTCACGAGCGGGCGGAGAGACCCAGTACTTC
TRBJ2-3 | NA | TRBV5-1 | NA | CASSMAGTDTQYF | TGCGCCAGCAGCATGGCAGGGACAGATACGCAGTATTTT
TRBJ1-2 | TRBD1 | TRBV3-1/TRBV3-2 | NA | CASSPLGTGVGGYTF | TGTGCCAGCAGCCCTCTCGGGACAGGGGTTGGGGGCTACACCTTC
TRBJ1-1 | NA | TRBV7-3 | NA | CASSAQGRLTEAFF | TGTGCCAGCAGCGCACAGGGAAGATTAACTGAAGCTTTCTTT
TRBJ2-4 | NA | TRBV5-3 | NA | CARSLALGLAKNIQYF | TGTGCCAGAAGCTTGGCGTTGGGGCTAGCCAAAAACATTCAGTACTTC
TRBJ2-1 | TRBD2 | TRBV12-3/TRBV12-4 | NA | CASRSLAGEQFF | TGTGCCAGCAGATCACTAGCGGGTGAGCAGTTCTTC
TRBJ1-5 | NA | TRBV2 | NA | CASSSGLIQPQHF | TGTGCCAGCAGTTCAGGGCTGATCCAGCCCCAGCATTTT
TRBJ2-2 | NA | TRBV5-4 | NA | CASSLGPAGAPTGELFF | TGTGCCAGCAGCCTAGGACCCGCGGGGGCTCCCACCGGGGAGCTGTTTTTT
TRBJ1-4 | NA | TRBV15 | NA | CATSREGRKLFF | TGTGCCACCAGCAGAGAGGGGCGGAAACTGTTTTTT
TRBJ1-6 | TRBD1 | TRBV6-1 | NA | CASSERGQGVGSPLHF | TGTGCCAGCAGTGAAAGAGGGCAGGGGGTAGGTTCACCCCTCCACTTT
TRBJ2-2 | TRBD1 | TRBV6-6 | NA | CASSYGTGVTGELFF | TGTGCCAGCAGTTACGGGACAGGGGTCACCGGGGAGCTGTTTTTT
TRBJ1-1 | TRBD1 | TRBV6-5 | NA | CASSHDRAANTEAFF | TGTGCCAGCAGTCACGACAGGGCGGCGAACACTGAAGCTTTCTTT
TRBJ1-4 | TRBD1 | TRBV24-1 | NA | CVVPGQGNEKLFF | TGTGTCGTACCGGGACAGGGGAACGAAAAACTGTTTTTT
TRBJ2-5 | NA | TRBV2 | NA | CASSAGQETQYF | TGTGCCAGCAGCGCGGGACAAGAGACCCAGTACTTC
TRBJ1-5 | NA | TRBV19 | NA | CASSIAGGRYPNQPQHF | TGTGCCAGTAGTATAGCGGGGGGAAGGTACCCCAATCAGCCCCAGCATTTT
TRBJ1-2 | NA | TRBV6-5 | NA | CASRGNREGYTF | TGTGCCAGCAGGGGCAACAGGGAGGGCTACACCTTC
TRBJ1-4 | NA | TRBV6-5 | NA | CASKRTVNEKLFF | TGTGCCAGCAAGAGGACAGTAAATGAAAAACTGTTTTTT
TRBJ2-5 | NA | TRBV6-5 | NA | CASSYGAGWSRETQYF | TGTGCCAGCAGTTACGGCGCGGGGTGGTCAAGAGAGACCCAGTACTTC
TRBJ2-3 | TRBD1 | TRBV3-1/TRBV3-2 | NA | CASSPRDRGSDTQYF | TGTGCCAGCAGCCCCCGGGACAGGGGTTCAGATACGCAGTATTTT
TRBJ1-5 | NA | TRBV6-5 | once | CASRRPGGQPQHF | TGTGCCAGCAGAAGACCCGGGGGTCAGCCCCAGCATTTT